This is a list of T cell receptor beta chains from one sample in a study of shared clonotypes between healthy human individuals. Repertoires were generated with immunoSEQ multiplex PCR, while TCRdb's copy carries only in-frame clones and drops some. Of around 2,000,000 clones detected, 90% to 95% appear once; the ten largest clones hold around 1.7%. The sequencing input was naive CD8+ T cells from PBMCs. Receptor source: a man aged 18 to 30 in good health. Some clones in this sample may be carry-over from other donors' samples. Both conserved end residues are part of each CDR3. Clone size is given for some rows only: seen once, a few or many times, or a class if the clone is expanded.

>15|TRBJ1-5|TRBV4-2|few
CASSQDVYSNQPQHF
>16|TRBJ2-7|TRBV7-9|-
CASSFPASRPSYEQYF
>9|TRBJ1-5|TRBV11-3|-
CAGNQPQHF
>12|TRBJ2-7|TRBV10-1|-
CANLTGPPFEYF
>13|TRBJ2-7|TRBV6-5|-
CASGPVRGYEQYF
>13|TRBJ2-7|TRBV11-2|-
CASSPGLHYEQYF
>18|TRBJ1-3|TRBV5-8|-
CASSLQGAREPVGNTIYF
>15|TRBJ2-7|TRBV10-3|-
CAISGPSGGIYEQYF
>18|TRBJ1-1|TRBV7-6|-
CASSLELAFGDSNTEAFF
>13|TRBJ1-2|TRBV28|-
CASTRHPGDGYTF
>13|TRBJ1-5|TRBV9|-
CASSEDLRQPQHF
>15|TRBJ1-3|TRBV28|-
CASSYPRALGNTIYF
>11|TRBJ1-2|TRBV20-1|-
CSARVGDGYTF
>15|TRBJ1-4|TRBV28|-
CASSLWVATNEKLFF
>11|TRBJ2-1|TRBV4-1|-
CASSQPGRQFF
>15|TRBJ1-1|TRBV28|once
CASSLRGTSNTEAFF
>14|TRBJ2-1|TRBV27|-
CASSLRASQEEQFF
>14|TRBJ1-1|TRBV5-8|-
CASSPSGGYTEAFF
>19|TRBJ2-5|TRBV2|-
CASSEFPLAGAEYQETQYF
>12|TRBJ2-5|TRBV7-8|-
CASSSRWETQYF
>16|TRBJ2-5|TRBV9|-
CASSVVTGGAHETQYF
>14|TRBJ2-7|TRBV6-5|once
CASRGGRGPYEQYF
>15|TRBJ2-7|TRBV19|-
CASSDYRDSPYEQYF
>14|TRBJ2-7|TRBV12-5|-
CASGTIGGLTCQYF
>14|TRBJ1-1|TRBV13|-
CASSEPQGNTEAFF
>14|TRBJ1-2|TRBV28|-
CATPSGGSAYGYTF
>14|TRBJ1-4|TRBV19|-
CASTKGGLLKKLFF
>16|TRBJ2-1|TRBV30|-
CAWSQGTGPYYNEQFF
>14|TRBJ2-3|TRBV14|-
CASSPRRSTDTQYF
>12|TRBJ2-1|TRBV13|-
CASSGAANEQFF
>13|TRBJ2-7|TRBV5-8|-
CASSWRQGYEQYF
>13|TRBJ2-1|TRBV19|-
CASSIQWGNEQFF
>15|TRBJ2-7|TRBV12-5|-
CASGLMGQGHYEQYF
>14|TRBJ1-2|TRBV6-5|-
CASSYSGADYGYTF
>13|TRBJ2-5|TRBV13|-
CASRTRLQETQYF
>14|TRBJ2-7|TRBV7-9|-
CASSAGRGPYEQYF
>16|TRBJ2-7|TRBV5-1|-
CASSLTLAGKSYEQYF
>14|TRBJ1-5|TRBV7-9|few
CASSMDRVNQPQHF
>13|TRBJ1-5|TRBV6-5|-
CASSSGGHQPQHF
>15|TRBJ2-7|TRBV15|-
CATGETSGRSYEQYF
>16|TRBJ2-1|TRBV27|-
CASSPSVGTILWGQFF